This T cell receptor beta chain appears in the sequencing data of a study of OX40 agonist ivuxolimab in advanced cancers. Deletions cut 7 bases from V and 1 base from J, with 10 bases between. CDR3 length: 13 residues. Per germline, CDR1 MGHRA and CDR2 YSYEKL. Clones were read by immunoSEQ multiplex PCR, and TCRdb kept only the in-frame ones, dropping some. The data hold about 18,000 clones, with around two thirds observed a single time. Material: CD4+ or CD8+ T cells sorted from blood, obtained in a trial of the OX40 agonist ivuxolimab. V is TRBV4-1 and J is TRBJ1-1, with a tentative D call TRBD1 (6 bases). This clonotype was obtained from an adult with an advanced solid tumor such as melanoma, head and neck, liver or kidney cancer. The CDR3 spells CASTQGQNTEAFF. CDR3 DNA sequence: TGCGCCAGCACCCAGGGACAGAACACTGAAGCTTTCTTT.